This T cell receptor beta chain was found in a study of cytotoxic CD8 clonotypes in ibrutinib-treated CLL. Study background: The patients comprised more than ten relapsed/refractory and around 14 treatment-naive cases, around 17 IGHV unmutated.

With 3 bases removed from V and 5 bases from J, the gap between germline ends came to 22 bases. The CDR3 has 18 amino acids. Germline V gene data show CDR1 as LGHNA and CDR2 as YSLEER. Notes on this clone: Antigen specificity is unknown.

The planned depth of sequencing spanned 1 in 200,000 to 1 in 1 million T cells. Generated by immunoSEQ multiplex PCR, the TCRdb table keeps only in-frame clones and is missing some. The sample contains over 150,000 clones, around 84% of which appear only once. Study findings and constraints: An increase in clonality occurred at ibrutinib response, followed by a return toward baseline at progression.

Sequencing was performed on PBMCs, taken after 12 months of ibrutinib treatment. V gene TRBV4-3 combines with J gene TRBJ2-2; possible D gene TRBD2, 6 bases. The origin of this receptor is a human donor with chronic lymphocytic leukemia. DNA of the CDR3: TGCGCCAGCAGCCAGAGAGTCGGAGGGGCCTTGGGGACCGGGGAGCTGTTTTTT. Translation: CASSQRVGGALGTGELFF.